Listed here is a single T cell receptor (beta chain). In this sample, this clonotype turned up many times. The specificity of this receptor is unknown. No base quality information exists; no much larger clone differs at one position. Instrument used: Illumina HiSeq 2500. Quantitative 5'-RACE with molecular barcodes was used to prepare TCR beta libraries. Per the authors' processing: A new computational method, built on a probabilistic model of VDJ rearrangement, was used to identify disease-linked TCR variants. TCRdb trimmed public reads at Q25 via fastp, called clones via MiXCR and kept in-frame beta chains. Rows merge per CDR3 protein into single entries with the most common DNA and genes. These V and J calls originate from TCRdb's pipeline instead of the authors' own analysis. In all, the sample holds around 770,000 distinct CDR3 sequences, and 12% of those were seen once. The ten largest clones take up less than 0.65% of the sample.

The cysteine opens and the phenylalanine closes a CDR3 of 15 amino acids. Only the CDR3 DNA is retained, 45 bases long and in frame from the first base. At the junction V is shortened by 6 bases and J by 2 bases, with 14 bases in between. This entry belongs to a study of CD8 T cells in ankylosing spondylitis (dated by TCRdb to 2016 to 2017). Context from the whole study: The study profiled T cell receptor beta repertoires in healthy donors and ankylosing spondylitis patients to find disease-linked TCR variants. Peripheral blood was sampled, and synovial fluid was additionally collected from ankylosing spondylitis patients. In total, the full study cohort was made up of roughly 100 healthy donors and more than 20 ankylosing spondylitis patients. What the authors observed across the whole study: A TCR beta motif of several highly homologous amino acid variants appeared characteristic of blood from ankylosing spondylitis patients. In peripheral blood, the disease-linked clones were found at relatively low frequencies and had a CD8+ phenotype. Some motif variants had previously been reported in the synovial fluid and blood of reactive arthritis patients, which suggests shared mechanisms of disease initiation. The disease-linked clones were reported as significantly enriched in matched synovial fluid samples from ankylosing spondylitis patients.

The V gene is TRBV12-3 or TRBV12-4 and the J gene is TRBJ1-5; D gene: possibly TRBD1, on 5 matching bases. The sample comprised blood, either unsorted or a sorted T cell fraction (not recorded which). The TCR was taken from a male donor with ankylosing spondylitis. The DNA reads TGTGCCAGCAGCCACAGCCGGGGACGCAATCAGCCCCAGCATTTT. Its amino acids are CASSHSRGRNQPQHF.